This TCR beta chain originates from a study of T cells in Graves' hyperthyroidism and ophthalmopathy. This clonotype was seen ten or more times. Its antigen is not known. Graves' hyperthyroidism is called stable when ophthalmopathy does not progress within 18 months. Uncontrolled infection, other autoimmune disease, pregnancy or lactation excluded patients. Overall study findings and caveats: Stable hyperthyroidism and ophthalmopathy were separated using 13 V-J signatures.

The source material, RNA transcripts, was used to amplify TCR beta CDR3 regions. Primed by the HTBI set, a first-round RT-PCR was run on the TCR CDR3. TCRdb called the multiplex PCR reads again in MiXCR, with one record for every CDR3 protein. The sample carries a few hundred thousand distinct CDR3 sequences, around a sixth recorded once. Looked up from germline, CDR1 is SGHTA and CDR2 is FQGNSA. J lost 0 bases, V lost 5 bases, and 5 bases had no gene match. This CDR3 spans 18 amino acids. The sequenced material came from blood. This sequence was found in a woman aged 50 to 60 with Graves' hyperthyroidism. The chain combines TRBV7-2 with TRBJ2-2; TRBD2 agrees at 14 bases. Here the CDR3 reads CASSLRTSGGPNTGELFF. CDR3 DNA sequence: TGTGCCAGCAGCCTGAGGACTAGCGGGGGGCCGAACACCGGGGAGCTGTTTTTT.